This T cell receptor beta chain was retrieved from a study of spatial heterogeneity in lung cancer. As for the study in general: There were consistently more beta-chain sequences detected than alpha-chain sequences.

Whole-study findings and limits: Resection blood, more than follow-up blood, showed ubiquitous expanded tumor TCRs.

The CDR3 is 13 residues long. Looked up from germline, CDR1 is SGHTA and CDR2 is FQGNSA. The V gene lost 3 bases and the J gene lost 3 bases, with 8 bases spanning the gap. TCRdb redid the calling of the 5' RACE reads with MiXCR, one entry per CDR3 protein. The sample yields about 82,000 distinct CDR3 sequences, about 12% seen once. Regarding this clonotype: Its antigen is not known.

Time point noted: sample taken at primary tumor resection. The sequenced material consisted of unsorted whole RNA from tumor, nontumor lung or frozen PBMC. The cohort: 70 to 75 early-stage, untreated non-small cell lung cancer patients. This chain connects TRBV7-2 to TRBJ1-1; possibly TRBD1 for D (5 bases). Sequenced material: PBMCs, taken at surgery. The clonotype comes from a male donor with early-stage non-small cell lung cancer. The CDR3 DNA is TGTGCCAGCAGCTTCAAAGGGGACACTGAAGCTTTCTTT. Protein sequence: CASSFKGDTEAFF.